These 5 T cell receptor beta chains were all obtained from the same sample, sequenced in a study of regulatory T cells in long-lasting Graves disease. Time point indicated: persistent/refractory GD, antithyroid drugs over 5 years with positive TRAb. The TCR library was prepared using RNA isolated from PBMCs. Arm-PCR of CDR3 regions and iRepertoire HTBI primers were used to build TCR beta libraries. TCRdb independently ran MiXCR on the multiplex PCR reads; one entry per CDR3 protein. The data hold over 650,000 distinct CDR3 sequences, with around 30% observed a single time. The sequencing used peripheral blood mononuclear cells (PBMCs), collected when the disease was refractory, from a patient treated with antithyroid drugs. These receptors all stem from a female donor with Graves disease.

This clonotype has a count of ten or more. This chain links TRBV7-2 with TRBJ1-2; D gene uncertain. CDR1 and CDR2 from the germline V gene are SGHTA and FQGNSA. Trimming took 2 bases from V and 0 from J, leaving 7 bases between them. The CDR3 is made up of 14 amino acids. The CDR3 DNA reads as TGTGCCAGCAGCTTACGGGCAGCTAACTATGGCTACACCTTC. It yields the protein CASSLRAANYGYTF.

This clonotype was counted only a few times. V gene TRBV15 combines with J gene TRBJ1-1; TRBD1 might be the D (6 bases). Per germline, CDR1 LNHNV and CDR2 YYDKDF (reference sequence). CDR3 size: 16 residues. The ends were cut back, 5 bases at V and 5 bases at J, with 21 bases in the middle. The CDR3 DNA follows: TGTGCCACCAGCCCCAGAGGGTGGGGGCAGGGTACTGAAGCTTTCTTT. Translated, it gives CATSPRGWGQGTEAFF. The entire variable domain, with the rest obtained from reference TRBV15 and TRBJ1-1, is as follows: DAMVIQNPRYQVTQFGKPVTLSCSQTLNHNVMYWYQQKSSQAPKLLFHYYDKDFNNEADTPDNFQSRRPNTSFCFLDIRSPGLGDTAMYLCATSPRGWGQGTEAFFGQGTRLTVV.

The V gene is TRBV7-6, the J gene TRBJ2-4; 10 nucleotides align to TRBD2. This CDR3 contains 16 residues. Germline CDR1 reads SGHVS; CDR2 reads FNYEAQ. The V and J ends lost 4 bases and 3 bases, in that order; junction bases with no gene match: 6. In DNA, the CDR3 is TGTGCCAGCAGCTCCCCCCTAGCGGGAGACAAAAACATTCAGTACTTC. This encodes CASSSPLAGDKNIQYF. Combining the CDR3 with reference TRBV7-6 and TRBJ2-4 gives the whole variable domain GAGVSQSPRYKVTKRGQDVALRCDPISGHVSLYWYRQALGQGPEFLTYFNYEAQQDKSGLPNDRFSAERPEGSISTLTIQRTEQRDSAMYRCASSSPLAGDKNIQYFGAGTRLSVL.

The chain employs TRBV19 and TRBJ1-5; 8 bases agree with TRBD1. V gave up 0 bases and J gave up 1 base; unmatched junction bases: 8. Germline V lookup: CDR1 LNHDA, CDR2 SQIVND (reference sequence). The CDR3 extends over 18 amino acids. The DNA of the CDR3 is TGTGCCAGTAGTATAGAGAGAGGACAGGGTGCCAGCAATCAGCCCCAGCATTTT. Translated: CASSIERGQGASNQPQHF. Variable domain in full (rest from reference TRBV19 and TRBJ1-5): DGGITQSPKYLFRKEGQNVTLSCEQNLNHDAMYWYRQDPGQGLRLIYYSQIVNDFQKGDIAEGYSVSREKKESFPLTVTSAQKNPTAFYLCASSIERGQGASNQPQHFGDGTRLSIL.

This chain links TRBV29-1 with TRBJ2-1; TRBD2 aligns across 7 bases. This CDR3 contains 12 residues. Looked up from germline, CDR1 is SQVTM and CDR2 is ANQGSEA. With V trimmed by 4 bases and J by 10 bases, 7 bases remained unmatched. This CDR3 is CSVGGGKKEQFF. CDR3 sequence (DNA): TGCAGCGTTGGGGGGGGGAAGAAGGAGCAGTTCTTC.